A selection of T cell receptor beta chains follows, all from one sample in a study of T cell changes during pregnancy in multiple sclerosis. TCRdb's copy holds only in-frame clones and misses some; the assay was immunoSEQ multiplex PCR. The sample yields about 67,000 clones, approximately 91% seen once. The specimen comprised peripheral blood, sampled in the first trimester of pregnancy. These receptors were taken from a female donor with multiple sclerosis, enrolled in a pregnancy study. CDR3s include the opening cysteine and the closing phenylalanine or tryptophan. The D gene is left open where the match is weak. Clone sizes are given selectively: once, few, many, or a class where the clone is expanded.

V gene,J gene,D gene,clone size,CDR3 DNA,CDR3 protein
TRBV29-1,TRBJ2-7,-,-,TGCAGCGTTGAAGTAGGGGCGCGCGAGCAGTACTTC,CSVEVGAREQYF
TRBV7-9,TRBJ1-2,-,few,TGTGCCAGCAGCCCACAGCTAACGGGGGGCTACACCTTC,CASSPQLTGGYTF
TRBV19,TRBJ2-5,-,-,TGTGCCAGTAGTACCCTCCAGATGGACAAACAAGAGACCCAGTACTTC,CASSTLQMDKQETQYF
TRBV6-1,TRBJ2-7,-,-,TGTGCCAGCAGCGAGACAGCCGCCTACGAGCAGTACTTC,CASSETAAYEQYF
TRBV2,TRBJ2-1,-,-,TGTGCCAGCAGTGAACGGGCAGGGTGGAATGAGCAGTTCTTC,CASSERAGWNEQFF
TRBV11-2,TRBJ1-2,-,few,TGTGCCAGCGGTGGTGAAGGGGTAGGCTACACCTTC,CASGGEGVGYTF
TRBV11-2,TRBJ2-5,-,-,TGTGCCAGCAGCTCGACATACAGGGAGACAGAGACCCAGTACTTC,CASSSTYRETETQYF
TRBV27,TRBJ2-5,-,-,TGTGCCAGCAGTTTAAGGGGTCGAGAGCAGTACTTC,CASSLRGREQYF
TRBV15,TRBJ2-7,TRBD1,-,TGTGCCACCAGCAGGGGACAGGGGTCCTACGAGCAGTACTTC,CATSRGQGSYEQYF
TRBV5-1,TRBJ1-3,-,-,TGCGCCAGCAGCTTGGATCAGGGGGGAAACACCATATATTTT,CASSLDQGGNTIYF
TRBV5-1,TRBJ1-4,-,-,TGCGCCAGCAGCCCGGAAGGGGATGAAAAACTGTTTTTT,CASSPEGDEKLFF
TRBV28,TRBJ2-3,-,-,TGTGCCAGCAGTCTTAGCGGATCTAGCACAGATACGCAGTATTTT,CASSLSGSSTDTQYF
TRBV28,TRBJ1-5,-,-,TGTGCCAGCAGACTCAGCAATCAGCCCCAGCATTTT,CASRLSNQPQHF
TRBV7-9,TRBJ2-1,TRBD1,-,TGTGCCAGCAGCCTAAACGGCCTAACAGGGGATGAGCAGTTCTTC,CASSLNGLTGDEQFF
TRBV7-8,TRBJ2-3,-,-,TGTGCCAGCAGCCGCCACAGGGGCACAGATACGCAGTATTTT,CASSRHRGTDTQYF
TRBV29-1,TRBJ1-4,-,-,TGCAGCGTTGGGCGTAGAGGAGAAAAACTGTTTTTT,CSVGRRGEKLFF
TRBV5-4,TRBJ2-3,TRBD2,-,TGTGCCAGCAGCTTGGGCGGGAGGGCCGTAGATACGCAGTATTTT,CASSLGGRAVDTQYF
TRBV19,TRBJ2-1,TRBD2,-,TGTGCCGTCCGGGGTAGCGGGAGAATAGGGGAGCAGTTCTTC,CAVRGSGRIGEQFF
TRBV4-2,TRBJ2-3,TRBD2,few,TGTGCCAGCAGCCAGGGAGGAGCGGGGCAGGTAGATACGCAGTATTTT,CASSQGGAGQVDTQYF
TRBV2,TRBJ2-1,-,-,TGTGCCAGCAGTGAGCGGTACAATGAGCAGTTCTTC,CASSERYNEQFF
TRBV5-5,TRBJ2-7,TRBD2,-,TGTGCCAGCAGCTTGGTGGAGGGTTCGGGGGGGCAGTACTTC,CASSLVEGSGGQYF
TRBV18,TRBJ2-2,TRBD2,-,TGTGCCAGCTCCAGCGGGGGTACCGGGGAGCTGTTTTTT,CASSSGGTGELFF
TRBV7-9,TRBJ1-3,-,-,TGTGCCAGCAGCCCATGGGCAGGTCGCTCTGGAAACACCATATATTTT,CASSPWAGRSGNTIYF
TRBV18,TRBJ2-2,-,few,TGTGCCAGCTCGGAGACCGGGGAGCTGTTTTTT,CASSETGELFF
TRBV5-5,TRBJ1-4,-,-,TGTGCCAGCAGCAACCGGGACTTACCTAATGAAAAACTGTTTTTT,CASSNRDLPNEKLFF
TRBV5-1,TRBJ2-7,-,-,TGCGCCAGCAGCACGAGACTACCCCCCTACGAGCAGTACTTC,CASSTRLPPYEQYF
TRBV29-1,TRBJ1-3,-,-,TGCAGCGATGGGACTTTTTGGAGAGGAAACACCATATATTTT,CSDGTFWRGNTIYF
TRBV11-2,TRBJ2-2,TRBD1,once,TGTGCCAGCAGCCCTTGGGACAGGGGTGCTACCGGGGAGCTGTTTTTT,CASSPWDRGATGELFF
TRBV15,TRBJ2-1,-,-,TGTGCCACCAGCAGAGATGGCGGGGCTTGGACTTCCTACAATGAGCAGTTCTTC,CATSRDGGAWTSYNEQFF
TRBV11-2,TRBJ2-7,-,-,TGTGCCAGCAGCTTATACGGGGGGCCCTACGAGCAGTACTTC,CASSLYGGPYEQYF
TRBV2,TRBJ2-7,-,-,TGTGCCAGTCGTGCGGGGGCGACCTACGAGCAGTACTTC,CASRAGATYEQYF
TRBV28,TRBJ1-2,-,-,TGTGCCAGCAGACTACAGGGAGTCGTCTATGGCTACACCTTC,CASRLQGVVYGYTF
TRBV6-1,TRBJ2-5,TRBD2,-,TGTGCCAGCAGTGAAGCGCGGGGGGGCGCGGGGGAGACCCAGTACTTC,CASSEARGGAGETQYF
TRBV29-1,TRBJ2-2,TRBD1,-,TGCAGCGTTGAGGTGGGACAGGGCACCGGGGAGCTGTTTTTT,CSVEVGQGTGELFF
TRBV2,TRBJ1-4,TRBD1,-,TGTGCCAGCAGTGAACTACAGGGGGTTATACTGTTTTTT,CASSELQGVILFF
TRBV18,TRBJ2-1,TRBD1,-,TGTGCCAGCTCACCGTATATCCCGGACAGGGCCCGATACAATGAGCAGTTCTTC,CASSPYIPDRARYNEQFF
TRBV29-1,TRBJ2-2,TRBD2,-,TGCAGCGTTGTAGCGGGACCGAACACCGGGGAGCTGTTTTTT,CSVVAGPNTGELFF
TRBV6-1,TRBJ2-1,TRBD2,-,TGTGCCAGCAGTGAACGCCTAGCGGGCCCCTACAATGAGCAGTTCTTC,CASSERLAGPYNEQFF
TRBV6-6,TRBJ1-6,TRBD1,-,TGTGCCAGCAGACGGATAGGACAGGGCTTTAATTCACCCCTCCACTTT,CASRRIGQGFNSPLHF
TRBV12-5,TRBJ2-2,-,-,TGTGCTAGTGGTTTCGAGGGGGCCGGGGAGCTGTTTTTT,CASGFEGAGELFF
TRBV29-1,TRBJ1-4,-,-,TGCAGCGTTGGAGACAGGTGGAATGAAAAACTGTTTTTT,CSVGDRWNEKLFF